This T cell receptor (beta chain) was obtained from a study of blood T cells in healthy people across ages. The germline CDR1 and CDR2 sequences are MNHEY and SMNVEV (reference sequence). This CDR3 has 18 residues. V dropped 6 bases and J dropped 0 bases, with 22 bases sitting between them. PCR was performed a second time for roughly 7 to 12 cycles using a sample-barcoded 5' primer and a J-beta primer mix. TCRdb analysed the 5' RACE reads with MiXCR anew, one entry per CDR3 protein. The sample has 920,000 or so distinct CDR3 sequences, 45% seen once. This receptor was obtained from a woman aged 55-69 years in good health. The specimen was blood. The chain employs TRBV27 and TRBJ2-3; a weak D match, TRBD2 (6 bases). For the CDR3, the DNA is TGTGCCAGCAGCCTCAAAGGAGGGCGCACCGTTAGCACAGATACGCAGTATTTT. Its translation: CASSLKGGRTVSTDTQYF.